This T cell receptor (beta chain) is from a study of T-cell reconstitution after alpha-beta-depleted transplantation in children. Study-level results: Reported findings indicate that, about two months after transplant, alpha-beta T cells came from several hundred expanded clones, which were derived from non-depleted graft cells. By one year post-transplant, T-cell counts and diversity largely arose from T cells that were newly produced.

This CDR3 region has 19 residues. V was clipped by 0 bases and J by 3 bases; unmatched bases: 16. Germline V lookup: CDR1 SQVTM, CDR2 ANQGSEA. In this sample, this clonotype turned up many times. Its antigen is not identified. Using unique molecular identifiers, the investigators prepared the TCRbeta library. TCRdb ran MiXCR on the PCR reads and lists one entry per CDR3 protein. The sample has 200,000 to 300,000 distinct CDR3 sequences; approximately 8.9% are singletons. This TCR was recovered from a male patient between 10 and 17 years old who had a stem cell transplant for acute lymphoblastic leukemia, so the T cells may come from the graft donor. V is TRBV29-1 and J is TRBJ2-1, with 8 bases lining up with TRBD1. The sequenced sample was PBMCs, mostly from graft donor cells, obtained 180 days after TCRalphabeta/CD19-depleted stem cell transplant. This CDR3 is CSVEDIFEAGQDDYNEQFF. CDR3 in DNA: TGCAGCGTTGAAGATATTTTTGAGGCGGGACAGGACGACTACAATGAGCAGTTCTTC.